The 4 T cell receptor beta chains below all came from one sample that was sequenced in a study of T cell responses to AZD1222 COVID-19 vaccine. Profiled with immunoSEQ multiplex PCR; TCRdb holds only in-frame clones, not every one. Altogether 100,000 or so clones are present, 87% being singletons, with the ten largest covering 2% to 3%. The specimen was peripheral blood, collected 28 days after the second AZD1222 dose. Receptor source: an adult who received the AZD1222 COVID-19 vaccine.

This chain joins TRBV19 and TRBJ1-4; D remains unclear. Trimming stripped 5 bases from V and 8 bases from J, with 15 bases between. CDR1 is LNHDA, CDR2 SQIVND, per germline (reference sequence). The CDR3 extends over 14 amino acids. CDR3 DNA: TGTGCCAGTAGTCCCGGGATCCCTTCCGAAAAACTGTTTTTT. This encodes CASSPGIPSEKLFF.

This chain uses TRBV7-2 with TRBJ2-3; D gene unclear. Germline CDR1 and CDR2: SGHTA and FQGNSA. The CDR3 contains 13 residues. Trimming cost V 1 base and J 10 bases, with 12 bases left between them. The DNA for the CDR3 is TGTGCCAGCAGCTTAGAACCCTCTAATCCGCAGTATTTT. Amino acid sequence: CASSLEPSNPQYF.

CDR3 coding DNA: TGTGCCAGCAGCGGCGGGTGGGCTCATGGCGAGCAGTTCTTC. Translated: CASSGGWAHGEQFF. V and J are TRBV9 and TRBJ2-1; the D gene is possibly TRBD2 (5 bases). CDR3 length equals 14 residues. V was shortened by 3 bases and J by 10 bases, with 17 bases between the two germline ends. Germline CDR1 is SGDLS and CDR2 is YYNGEE.

This rearrangement joins TRBV7-9 to TRBJ2-1; tentatively, D is TRBD2 (6 bases). Trimming removed 1 base at V and 6 bases at J, with 13 bases between. The CDR3 extends over 15 amino acids. The V gene's germline CDR1 is SEHNR and CDR2 FQNEAQ (reference sequence). The chain's CDR3 is CASSLGAGFSNEQFF. For the CDR3, the DNA is TGTGCCAGCAGCTTAGGAGCGGGCTTCAGCAATGAGCAGTTCTTC.